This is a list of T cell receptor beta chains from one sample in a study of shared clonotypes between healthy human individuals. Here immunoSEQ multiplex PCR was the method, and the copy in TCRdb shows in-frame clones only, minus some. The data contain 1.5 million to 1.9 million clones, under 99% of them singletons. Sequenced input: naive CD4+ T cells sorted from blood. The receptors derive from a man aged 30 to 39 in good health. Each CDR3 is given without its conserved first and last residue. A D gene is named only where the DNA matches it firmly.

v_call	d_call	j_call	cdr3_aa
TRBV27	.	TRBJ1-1	ASKRPGLGFGEAF
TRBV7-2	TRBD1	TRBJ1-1	ASSWGQKNTEAF
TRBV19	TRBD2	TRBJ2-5	ASKVGGPGETQY
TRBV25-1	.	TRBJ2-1	ASSGTTGSSV
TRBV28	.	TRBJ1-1	ASSFQGLVNTEAF
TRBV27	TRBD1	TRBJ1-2	ASRGQGVNYGYT
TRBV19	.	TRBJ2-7	ASTGRVSYEQY
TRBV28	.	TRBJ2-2	ASKIGDANTGELF
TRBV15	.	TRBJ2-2	ATSRATDTGELF
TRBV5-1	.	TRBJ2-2	ASRADPDTGELF
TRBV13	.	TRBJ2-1	ASSLGGHEQF
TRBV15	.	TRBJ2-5	ATSRDIGVPMETQY
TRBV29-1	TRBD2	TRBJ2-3	SAGGAGGVSDTQY
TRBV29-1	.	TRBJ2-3	SVEQGSLTDTQY
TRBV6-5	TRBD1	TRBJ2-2	ASRPGGVGGELF
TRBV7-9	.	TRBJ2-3	ASSLRETDTQY